A selection of T cell receptor beta chains follows, all from one sample in a study of blood T cell repertoires in COVID-19. Measured with immunoSEQ multiplex PCR; TCRdb has only the in-frame clones, and not every one. Here the sample spans roughly 200,000 clones, 88% being singletons. Sequencing input: peripheral blood. The receptors come from a man aged 35 to 55 with active or convalescent COVID-19. Both conserved end residues are part of each CDR3. The D gene is left open where the match is weak. Size tells how often a clone was seen (once, few, many) or the class of an expanded clone, and some rows leave it out.

>-|TRBJ2-1|TRBV5-4|-|14
TGTGCCAGCAGCTTAACCAGGGGATACAATGAGCAGTTCTTC
CASSLTRGYNEQFF
>-|TRBJ1-2|TRBV28|TRBD1|14
TGTGCCAGCAGTTTATCCGGACAGGCGCGAGGCTACACCTTC
CASSLSGQARGYTF
>-|TRBJ2-7|TRBV2|-|11
TGTGCCAGCAGTGAAGTTCGCGAGCAGTACTTC
CASSEVREQYF
>-|TRBJ2-7|TRBV2|-|14
TGTGCCAGCAGTGACGGGGGATTGTCCTACGAGCAGTACTTC
CASSDGGLSYEQYF
>-|TRBJ2-7|TRBV19|TRBD2|13
TGTGCCAGTGGAGCGGGGGCTGGGTACGAGCAGTACTTC
CASGAGAGYEQYF
>-|TRBJ1-1|TRBV10-3|TRBD1|16
TGTGCCGTCTCCGGGACAGGGGGCTCGGCGAACACTGAAGCTTTCTTT
CAVSGTGGSANTEAFF
>-|TRBJ1-3|TRBV19|-|18
TGTGCCAGTAGTACAGGACAGTCCGATTGGTATGCTGGAAACACCATATATTTT
CASSTGQSDWYAGNTIYF
>-|TRBJ2-2|TRBV9|TRBD2|15
TGTGCCAGCAGCGCTACTAGCGGGGGGACCGGGGAGCTGTTTTTT
CASSATSGGTGELFF
>-|TRBJ2-7|TRBV6-5|TRBD2|13
TGTGCCAGCAGCTGGGGGGGGTTGAACGAGCAGTACTTC
CASSWGGLNEQYF
>-|TRBJ2-3|TRBV5-6|-|13
TGTGCCAGCAGCAGCGCCAGTTCAGATACGCAGTATTTT
CASSSASSDTQYF
>-|TRBJ2-1|TRBV5-4|TRBD2|16
TGTGCCAGCAGCTTCCCTAGCGGGAGGTTTCACAATGAGCAGTTCTTC
CASSFPSGRFHNEQFF
>-|TRBJ2-1|TRBV24-1|-|16
TGTGCCACCAGTGATCCGCGGGACCACTCCTACAATGAGCAGTTCTTC
CATSDPRDHSYNEQFF
>-|TRBJ2-2|TRBV28|TRBD1|13
TGTGCCAGCAGTATCAGGGGGTCCGGGGAGCTGTTTTTT
CASSIRGSGELFF
>-|TRBJ2-7|TRBV13|TRBD1|15
TGTGCCAGCAGCCCGGCCGGGACAGGGATCTACGAGCAGTACTTC
CASSPAGTGIYEQYF
>-|TRBJ1-1|TRBV14|-|13
TGTGCCAGCAGCCAAAGGGAGCACACTGAAGCTTTCTTT
CASSQREHTEAFF
>-|TRBJ2-7|TRBV7-8|-|13
TGTGCCAGCAGCCCCGAACAGGAGCACGAGCAGTACTTC
CASSPEQEHEQYF
>once|TRBJ2-3|TRBV27|TRBD2|18
TGTGCCAGCAGTCCCCTCCGACTAGCGGGAGAGGGTGCAGATACGCAGTATTTT
CASSPLRLAGEGADTQYF
>-|TRBJ2-1|TRBV29-1|-|15
TGCAGCGTTGAAGGCAGGGTCGGCTCCTACAATGAGCAGTTCTTC
CSVEGRVGSYNEQFF
>-|TRBJ2-2|TRBV2|TRBD1|14
TGTGCCAGCAGGCCTTGGGACAGCACCGGGGAGCTGTTTTTT
CASRPWDSTGELFF
>-|TRBJ2-5|TRBV5-1|TRBD2|15
TGCGCCAGCAGCTTCTCCGGGACTAGCGAAGAGACCCAGTACTTC
CASSFSGTSEETQYF
>-|TRBJ2-6|TRBV7-9|-|16
TGTGCCAGCAGCTTAGCCGGCGGCTCTGGGGCCAACGTCCTGACTTTC
CASSLAGGSGANVLTF
>-|TRBJ2-1|TRBV6-4|-|15
TGTGCCAGCAGTAGGGAGTACGGTGGGGAGGATGAGCAGTTCTTC
CASSREYGGEDEQFF
>few|TRBJ2-7|TRBV12-3/TRBV12-4|-|11
TGTGCCAGCTCAAGGGGGAACGAGCAGTACTTC
CASSRGNEQYF
>-|TRBJ2-7|TRBV10-3|-|13
TGTGCCATCAGTGACCGGGAGTCATACGAGCAGTACTTC
CAISDRESYEQYF
>once|TRBJ2-5|TRBV9|TRBD2|16
TGTGCCAGCAGCGCCCAACTAGCGGGAGTTTTGGAGACCCAGTACTTC
CASSAQLAGVLETQYF
>-|TRBJ1-1|TRBV6-2/TRBV6-3|TRBD1|14
TGTGCCAGCAGTTACGAGGGGGCTAACACTGAAGCTTTCTTT
CASSYEGANTEAFF
>-|TRBJ1-2|TRBV28|-|14
TGTGCCAGCAGTTTATCCCCCGAGCGGGATGGCTACACCTTC
CASSLSPERDGYTF
>-|TRBJ2-5|TRBV18|TRBD1|13
TGTGCCAGCTCACCTGACAGGGAACAGACCCAGTACTTC
CASSPDREQTQYF
>-|TRBJ2-7|TRBV5-6|TRBD1|14
TGTGCCAGCGTCGCCCGGGACAGGGGGCGGGAGCAGTACTTC
CASVARDRGREQYF
>-|TRBJ2-3|TRBV18|TRBD2|18
TGTGCCAGCTCACCAATCGACGGCGGGGGGGCAAGCACAGATACGCAGTATTTT
CASSPIDGGGASTDTQYF
>-|TRBJ1-4|TRBV14|-|16
TGTGCCAGCAGCCAAGTTTCCGTGTTAACTAATGAAAAACTGTTTTTT
CASSQVSVLTNEKLFF
>-|TRBJ1-2|TRBV7-2|-|16
TGTGCCAGCAGCCCAGAGGGCAGCCTACTTAACTATGGCTACACCTTC
CASSPEGSLLNYGYTF
>-|TRBJ1-2|TRBV12-3/TRBV12-4|-|13
TGTGCCAGCAGTTTAGCGGCAGGGTCTGGCTACACCTTC
CASSLAAGSGYTF
>-|TRBJ2-1|TRBV19|-|12
TGTGCCAGTAGTATCGGGGGCAATGAGCAGTTCTTC
CASSIGGNEQFF
>-|TRBJ2-1|TRBV4-3|-|22
TGCGCCAGCAGCCAAGATCCCCCCCCTAGCGAGGTGGTAAGGCGGTCCTACAATGAGCAGTTCTTC
CASSQDPPPSEVVRRSYNEQFF
>-|TRBJ1-6|TRBV27|-|12
TGTGCCAGCAGTTTCCAGTTTTCACCCCTCCACTTT
CASSFQFSPLHF
>-|TRBJ2-3|TRBV14|TRBD1|15
TGTGCCAGCAGCCAGACAGGGTTAGGCACAGATACGCAGTATTTT
CASSQTGLGTDTQYF
>-|TRBJ1-1|TRBV11-2|-|15
TGTGCCCGCAGCCGGGGGGGGGCCGGGGACACTGAAGCTTTCTTT
CARSRGGAGDTEAFF
>-|TRBJ1-5|TRBV7-8|TRBD1|19
TGTGCCAGCAGCTTAGATATCGCACAGGGGCTCTCTGGCAATCAGCCCCAGCATTTT
CASSLDIAQGLSGNQPQHF
>-|TRBJ2-1|TRBV3-1/TRBV3-2|TRBD2|15
TGTGCCAGCAGGGCGCGGGGGGCGTCCTACAATGAGCAGTTCTTC
CASRARGASYNEQFF
>-|TRBJ2-3|TRBV3-1/TRBV3-2|TRBD1|16
TGTGCCAGCAGCCAAGGGGTAGGGGGCTTCACAGATACGCAGTATTTT
CASSQGVGGFTDTQYF
>-|TRBJ1-4|TRBV6-5|TRBD1|14
TGTGCCAGCAGACAGGGGGGCCCAGGGGAAAAACTGTTTTTT
CASRQGGPGEKLFF
>once|TRBJ1-1|TRBV21-1|-|16
TGTGCCAGCAGCCTAGCACTCGGACAGGGAATCACTGAAGCTTTCTTT
CASSLALGQGITEAFF
>-|TRBJ2-6|TRBV19|-|15
TGTGCCAGTAGTGTGGACAAATCTGGGGCCAACGTCCTGACTTTC
CASSVDKSGANVLTF
>-|TRBJ2-1|TRBV5-4|TRBD1|15
TGTGCCAGCAGCCCCGGACAGGGGGGGTACAATGAGCAGTTCTTC
CASSPGQGGYNEQFF
>-|TRBJ2-3|TRBV24-1|-|13
TGTGCCACCAGTCGACGGGGCACAGATACGCAGTATTTT
CATSRRGTDTQYF
>-|TRBJ1-1|TRBV28|TRBD1|16
TGTGCCAGCAGTTTCCGGACAGGGACGAGCAACACTGAAGCTTTCTTT
CASSFRTGTSNTEAFF
>-|TRBJ1-2|TRBV28|TRBD1|15
TGTGCCAGCAGCTACGACAGGGGGCGGACCTATGGCTACACCTTC
CASSYDRGRTYGYTF
>-|TRBJ2-5|TRBV7-8|TRBD2|14
TGTGCCAGCGGAATAGCGGGGGGGATTCAGGTCCTCTACTTC
CASGIAGGIQVLYF
>once|TRBJ1-6|TRBV7-2|TRBD1|16
TGTGCCAGCAGCCTAAGACAGGGGATTGGTGATTCACCCCTCCACTTT
CASSLRQGIGDSPLHF
>-|TRBJ1-1|TRBV19|-|15
TGTGCCAGTAGTATAGTCCGGGGGGGAGGCACTGAAGCTTTCTTT
CASSIVRGGGTEAFF
>-|TRBJ1-1|TRBV4-1|TRBD1|18
TGCGCCAGCAGCCACACCCAGGACAGGGCTGGCGACGGCACTGAAGCTTTCTTT
CASSHTQDRAGDGTEAFF
>-|TRBJ2-3|TRBV5-6|-|15
TGTGCCAGCAGCTTGTCAGGGGTCGGCACAGATACGCAGTATTTT
CASSLSGVGTDTQYF
>once|TRBJ1-1|TRBV27|-|15
TGTGCCAGCAAGGGTAGGGGGGGAATGAACACTGAAGCTTTCTTT
CASKGRGGMNTEAFF